This TCR beta chain appears in the sequencing data of a study of T-cell reconstitution after alpha-beta-depleted transplantation in children. This clonotype was observed a handful of times. The antigen remains unidentified. Whole-study findings and limits: Hyperexpanded clones declined; after one year, newly produced T cells mostly supplied diversity.

The CDR3 length is 20 residues. CDR1 and CDR2 (germline): SGHRS, YFSETQ. Trimming took off 1 base at V and 2 bases at J, with 24 bases between the two ends. Researchers prepared the TCRbeta library using unique molecular identifiers, the study reports. A single record per CDR3 protein comes from TCRdb applying MiXCR to the PCR reads. The profile shows some 840,000 distinct CDR3 sequences, roughly 16% of them singletons. The starting material was PBMCs, mostly from graft donor cells, obtained 360 days after TCRalphabeta/CD19-depleted stem cell transplant. The chain recombines TRBV5-1 with TRBJ2-2; D might be TRBD1 (6 bases). The clonotype comes from a male patient younger than 18 who had a stem cell transplant for acute lymphoblastic leukemia, so the T cells may come from the graft donor. The CDR3 coding sequence is TGCGCCAGCAGCTTGCGGTCAGGGGAGAGAAGCGGTTACAACACCGGGGAGCTGTTTTTT. Protein product: CASSLRSGERSGYNTGELFF.